This TCR beta chain stems from a study of blood T cell repertoires in COVID-19. Some clones are missing from TCRdb's copy, which holds only in-frame ones; the method was immunoSEQ multiplex PCR. This sample has fewer than 500,000 clones, with over 75% found just once. Germline lookup yields CDR1 SGHDT and CDR2 YYEEEE. CDR3 size: 13 residues. Trimming took off 6 bases at V and 0 bases at J, with 9 bases between the two ends. Donors were grouped by their self-reported clinical history. Input material: PBMCs or T cells enriched from blood (not recorded which). V gene TRBV5-6 combines with J gene TRBJ1-2; D gene ambiguous. This receptor was taken from a woman aged 25 to 39 with acute COVID-19. The CDR3 DNA sequence: TGTGCCAGCATTGGTCGGGCTAACTATGGCTACACCTTC. As protein: CASIGRANYGYTF.